This TCR beta chain originates from a study of T cells in Graves' hyperthyroidism and ophthalmopathy. General study points: Separating ophthalmopathy from stable hyperthyroidism was achieved by a 13 V-J model.

Germline V gene sequence: CDR1 PRHDT, CDR2 FYEKMQ (reference sequence). Trimming removed 5 bases from V and 7 bases from J, with 14 bases in between. The CDR3 runs 13 residues. In making diagnoses, clinical symptoms, serum thyroxine and TRAb, thyroid ultrasound and orbital computed tomography were all used. From less than 13 ml of fresh peripheral blood, PBMCs were isolated. Amplification yielded TCR beta CDR3 regions, with RNA transcripts as the source. TCR CDR3 regions were first amplified by RT-PCR with HTBI primers. TCRdb re-called the multiplex PCR reads through MiXCR, storing one row per CDR3 protein. The table shows some 440,000 distinct CDR3 sequences, with less than 20% occurring only once. A remark on this clonotype: Antigen specificity is unknown.

Sequenced: blood. The chain employs TRBV13 and TRBJ1-2, with D perhaps TRBD1 (6 bases). This receptor was identified in a woman aged 18-35 years with Graves' hyperthyroidism. The CDR3 spells CASSGSSGVGYTF. CDR3 sequence (DNA): TGTGCCAGCAGCGGGAGCTCAGGGGTTGGCTACACCTTC.